This entry lists 23 T cell receptor beta chains sequenced from one sample in a study of regulatory T cells in long-lasting Graves disease. Time point defined: newly diagnosed GD, antithyroid drugs for less than 3 months. The TCR library was made from RNA extracted from PBMCs. Construction of the TCR beta libraries employed iRepertoire HTBI primers in conjunction with Arm-PCR of CDR3 regions. MiXCR, run by TCRdb on the multiplex PCR reads, gives a single entry per CDR3 protein. In the table there are around 330,000 distinct CDR3 sequences, over 15% of which are singletons. The source was peripheral blood mononuclear cells (PBMCs), collected at new diagnosis, from a patient treated with antithyroid drugs. The source of these receptors is a female donor with Graves disease.

As concerns this clonotype: Only one base separates this from a far larger clonotype, so it likely reflects a read error. The V gene is TRBV7-9, the J gene TRBJ2-7; perhaps TRBD2 as D (5 bases). The CDR3 is 14 residues long. Trimming took 1 base from V and 6 from J, leaving 13 bases between them. The germline V gene has CDR1 SEHNR and CDR2 FQNEAQ (reference sequence). The CDR3 protein is CASSLGQGGCEQYF. The CDR3 DNA is TGTGCCAGCAGCTTAGGCCAAGGCGGGTGCGAGCAGTACTTC.

This clonotype has a count of ten or more. The V gene is TRBV7-9, the J gene TRBJ1-2; D is possibly TRBD1 (6 bases). Germline CDR1 SEHNR, CDR2 FQNEAQ (reference sequence). The V gene lost 6 bases and the J gene lost 0 bases, with 20 bases spanning the gap. The CDR3 loop spans 17 amino acids. For the CDR3, the DNA is TGTGCCAGCAGTTCTCCTGTCGGGACAAAAGCTAACTATGGCTACACCTTC. Its translation is CASSSPVGTKANYGYTF.

At least ten counts were recorded for this clonotype. The rearrangement uses TRBV28 and TRBJ2-3; possible D gene TRBD1, 5 bases. V lost 7 bases, J lost 3 bases, and 8 bases lay in between. This CDR3 has 12 residues. Germline V gene data show CDR1 as MDHEN and CDR2 as SYDVKM. The CDR3 sequence is CASKGETDTQYF. In DNA, the CDR3 is TGTGCCAGCAAAGGGGAAACAGATACGCAGTATTTT. The full variable domain, in which reference TRBV28 and TRBJ2-3 provide the parts outside the CDR3, is DVKVTQSSRYLVKRTGEKVFLECVQDMDHENMFWYRQDPGLGLRLIYFSYDVKMKEKGDIPEGYSVSREKKERFSLILESASTNQTSMYLCASKGETDTQYFGPGTRLTVL.

The CDR3, as DNA: TGTGCCACCAGCAGATCAGGAAACTATGGCTACACCTTC. Its translation: CATSRSGNYGYTF. The chain uses TRBV15 and TRBJ1-2; D is uncertain. The CDR3 is 13 residues long. Looked up from germline, CDR1 is LNHNV and CDR2 is YYDKDF (reference sequence). V lost 2 bases, J lost 2 bases, and 6 bases lay in between.

This chain links TRBV6-1 with TRBJ2-5; D is perhaps TRBD1 (6 bases). This CDR3 has 14 residues. Trimming cost V 3 bases and J 5 bases, with 13 bases left between them. Germline CDR1 MNHNS, CDR2 SASEGT. CDR3 coding DNA: TGTGCCAGCAGTGAGGGTCAGGGGTGGGAGACCCAGTACTTC. It encodes CASSEGQGWETQYF.

This clonotype occurred many times. The CDR3 sequence is CASSGGYEQYF. The DNA for the CDR3 is TGTGCCAGCAGCGGGGGGTACGAGCAGTACTTC. The chain is built from TRBV12-3 or TRBV12-4 and TRBJ2-7, with 7 nucleotides matching TRBD2. The CDR3 length is 11 residues. Trimming took 6 bases from V and 4 from J; bases not matched to a gene: 0.

Ten or more counts support this clonotype. The rearrangement links TRBV28 to TRBJ2-7, with TRBD1 matching over 7 bases. Germline V CDR1 and CDR2: MDHEN, SYDVKM. Trimming cost V 5 bases and J 2 bases; bases outside gene matches: 6. The CDR3 spans 14 residues. The CDR3 sequence is CASSLTTGTYEQYF. Here the CDR3 DNA reads TGTGCCAGCAGTCTCACGACAGGGACCTACGAGCAGTACTTC.

Many counts were recorded for this clonotype. This chain uses TRBV5-1 with TRBJ2-7, with 8 bases identical to TRBD2. CDR3 length equals 17 residues. The junction had 17 bases not matched to a gene; V was cut back by 7 bases and J by 2 bases. Germline CDR1 SGHRS, CDR2 YFSETQ. The CDR3 DNA follows: TGCGCCAGCGGCCCCGGGAGTAGCGGGACGATAGCCTACGAGCAGTACTTC. Residues: CASGPGSSGTIAYEQYF.

In its sample, this clonotype was seen a few times. The chain recombines TRBV19 with TRBJ1-2; D remains unclear. Germline CDR1 and CDR2: LNHDA and SQIVND (reference sequence). Deletions cut 2 bases from V and 2 bases from J, with 9 bases between. The CDR3 is 14 residues long. CDR3 sequence (DNA): TGTGCCAGTAGTATATTTGGGCTCAACTATGGCTACACCTTC. Translation: CASSIFGLNYGYTF.

This clonotype showed up just a few times. The chain couples TRBV19 to TRBJ1-5, with 7 nucleotides matching TRBD1. The CDR3 is 16 residues long. Looked up from germline, CDR1 is LNHDA and CDR2 is SQIVND (reference sequence). The J segment lost 1 base and the V segment lost 7 bases, leaving 10 bases of the junction unmatched. Here the CDR3 reads CASTLGGQLSNQPQHF. In nucleotides, the CDR3 is TGTGCCAGTACCCTTGGGGGACAGTTGAGCAATCAGCCCCAGCATTTT.

This clonotype occurred many times. This chain links TRBV19 with TRBJ2-7, with 7 bases matching TRBD2. V lost 1 base, J lost 3 bases, and 0 bases stayed unmatched. This CDR3 contains 13 residues. The germline CDR1 and CDR2 sequences are LNHDA and SQIVND (reference sequence). The CDR3 reads CASSIAGGYEQYF. CDR3 nucleotide sequence: TGTGCCAGTAGTATAGCGGGAGGCTACGAGCAGTACTTC.

This clonotype was detected ten times or more. The chain joins TRBV20-1 to TRBJ2-1; the match to TRBD2 covers 7 bases. V lost 5 bases to trimming and J lost 4 bases; unmatched junction nucleotides: 11. Per the germline V gene, CDR1 is DFQATT and CDR2 is SNEGSKA (reference sequence). CDR3 length equals 15 residues. The CDR3: CSADRPSGLYNEQFF. DNA for the CDR3: TGCAGTGCTGACCGGCCTAGCGGACTATACAATGAGCAGTTCTTC.

There are many counts of this clonotype. V gene TRBV30 combines with J gene TRBJ2-1; no clear D. V lost 4 bases, J lost 4 bases, and 5 bases lay in between. This CDR3 is built from 11 residues. Germline V CDR1 and CDR2: GTSNPN, SVGIG (reference sequence). The CDR3 DNA reads as TGTGCCTGGACACCGTACAATGAGCAGTTCTTC. As protein: CAWTPYNEQFF.

This clonotype was seen ten or more times. The V call is TRBV28, the J call TRBJ1-2; no firm D call. Germline V gene data show CDR1 as MDHEN and CDR2 as SYDVKM. The CDR3 runs 13 residues. V shed 0 bases and J shed 2 bases, with 4 bases lying between them. CDR3 in amino acids: CASSLWGNYGYTF. CDR3 DNA: TGTGCCAGCAGTTTATGGGGAAACTATGGCTACACCTTC.

This clonotype occurred many times. The chain links TRBV2 to TRBJ1-5; D remains unclear. Germline V gene lookup returns CDR1 SNHLY and CDR2 FYNNEI. CDR3 size: 14 residues. The V end was cut by 6 bases, the J end by 7 bases, with 16 bases between. The CDR3 coding sequence is TGTGCCAGCAGACCGGAGGACTGGTACCAGCCCCAGCATTTT. This translates into CASRPEDWYQPQHF.

Many counts were recorded for this clonotype. This chain uses TRBV11-2 with TRBJ2-7; D not resolved. The CDR3 is 13 amino acids. In germline, CDR1 is SGHAT, CDR2 FQNNGV. V lost 3 bases and J lost 3, with 9 bases in between. This CDR3 is CASSFRSSYEQYF. The CDR3 DNA reads as TGTGCCAGCAGCTTTCGCAGTAGCTACGAGCAGTACTTC.

This clonotype was counted a few times. The chain links TRBV6-1 to TRBJ2-7; 12 nucleotides align to TRBD2. V shed 8 bases, J shed 2 bases, and the junction held 13 bases outside the gene matches. From germline, CDR1 is MNHNS and CDR2 SASEGT. The CDR3 is 17 amino acids. The CDR3 loop is CASSRLGGLAGAYEQYF. In nucleotides, the CDR3 is TGTGCCAGCTCTAGGCTTGGGGGACTAGCGGGCGCCTACGAGCAGTACTTC.

This clonotype has just a few counts. V is TRBV7-9 and J is TRBJ1-5; maybe TRBD1 (5 bases). Trimming took off 5 bases at V and 2 bases at J, with 16 bases between the two ends. The length of the CDR3 is 16 residues. Germline loops: CDR1 SEHNR, CDR2 FQNEAQ (reference sequence). DNA for the CDR3: TGTGCCAGCAGCCCATGGAGGGACGGTGGCAATCAGCCCCAGCATTTT. Translated: CASSPWRDGGNQPQHF.

Only one count was recorded for this clonotype. The chain uses TRBV11-3 and TRBJ2-7; 9 bases agree with TRBD2. Losses at the gene ends were 5 bases for V and 5 bases for J; bases not matched to a gene: 13. Germline CDR1 SGHNT, CDR2 YENEEA. CDR3 size: 16 residues. The CDR3 DNA sequence: TGTGCCAGCAGCCCTGAATTAGCGGGAGCCTCTCACGAGCAGTACTTC. It translates to CASSPELAGASHEQYF.

This clonotype was seen at least ten times. The chain is built from TRBV5-1 and TRBJ2-5, with 14 bases identical to TRBD2. The CDR3 extends over 16 amino acids. Germline lookup yields CDR1 SGHRS and CDR2 YFSETQ. V was clipped by 4 bases and J by 5 bases; unmatched bases: 7. The CDR3 nucleotides are TGCGCCAGCAGCCGTCCGGGACTAGCGGGAGTGGAGACCCAGTACTTC. Amino acid sequence: CASSRPGLAGVETQYF.

This clonotype was seen more than once but under ten times. The chain combines TRBV19 with TRBJ2-7; 9 bases are a match to TRBD1. CDR1 and CDR2 (germline): LNHDA, SQIVND (reference sequence). The CDR3 sequence is 14 residues long. The junction had 5 bases not matched to a gene; V was cut back by 6 bases and J by 2 bases. CDR3: CASRTTGGAYEQYF. CDR3 bases: TGTGCCAGTAGAACTACAGGGGGCGCCTACGAGCAGTACTTC.

V and J are TRBV11-2 and TRBJ1-1, with unresolved D. CDR3 length: 12 amino acids. Germline assignment: CDR1 SGHAT and CDR2 FQNNGV. The germline V and J ends were trimmed by 5 bases and 7 bases, with 11 bases remaining between them. The CDR3 coding sequence is TGTGCCAGCAGCCCCCGGCCGAATGAAGCTTTCTTT. Its protein product is CASSPRPNEAFF.

In this sample, this clonotype turned up many times. This chain links TRBV6-1 with TRBJ2-2; the D gene is possibly TRBD2 (5 bases). The CDR3 totals 14 residues. V lost 8 bases and J 6 bases, leaving 16 bases between the germline ends. Looked up from germline, CDR1 is MNHNS and CDR2 is SASEGT. The CDR3 DNA follows: TGTGCCAGCCTTGAGGGCGGAGTGGCCGGGGAGCTGTTTTTT. Protein sequence: CASLEGGVAGELFF.